The present entry profiles one T cell receptor (beta chain) with its context. Its antigen is not identified. Assay used: immunoSEQ multiplex PCR; TCRdb lists only in-frame clones, some missing. The top ten hold approximately 1.5% of the sample, which has some 70,000 clones, roughly 80% seen once. A history of autoimmune disease or systemic immunosuppression excluded patients. These data originate in a study of OX40 agonist ivuxolimab in advanced cancers. Study background: Three dose-escalation patients had partial responses: one with hepatocellular carcinoma and two with cutaneous melanoma.

V lost 0 bases and J 8 bases, leaving 8 bases between the germline ends. The CDR3 runs to 13 residues. CDR1 and CDR2 from the germline V gene are SGHKS and YYEKEE (reference sequence). Overall study results and limits: Near-lowest levels of clonal expansion characterized partial responders at 0.1-3.0 mg/kg. In general, CD8+ T cells held more expanded clones than CD4+ did, on average.

This receptor was identified in an adult with an advanced solid tumor such as melanoma, head and neck, liver or kidney cancer. V gene TRBV5-5 combines with J gene TRBJ1-4; D call uncertain. This sample comprised CD4+ or CD8+ T cells sorted from blood, obtained in a trial of the OX40 agonist ivuxolimab. The CDR3 DNA reads as TGTGCCAGCAGCTTGGGTTCAGGAGAAAAACTGTTTTTT. Residues: CASSLGSGEKLFF.